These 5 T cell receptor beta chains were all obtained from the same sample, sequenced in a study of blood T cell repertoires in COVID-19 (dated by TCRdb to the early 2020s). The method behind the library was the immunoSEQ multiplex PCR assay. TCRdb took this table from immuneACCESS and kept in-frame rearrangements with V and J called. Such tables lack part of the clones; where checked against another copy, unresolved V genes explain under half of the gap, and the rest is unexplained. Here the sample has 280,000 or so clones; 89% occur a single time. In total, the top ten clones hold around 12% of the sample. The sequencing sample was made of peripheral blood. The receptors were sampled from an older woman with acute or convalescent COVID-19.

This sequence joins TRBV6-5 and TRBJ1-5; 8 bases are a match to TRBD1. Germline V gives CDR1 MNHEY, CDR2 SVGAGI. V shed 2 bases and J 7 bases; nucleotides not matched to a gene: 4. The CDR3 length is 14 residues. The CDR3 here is CASSYGQGRQPQHF. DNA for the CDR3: TGTGCCAGCAGTTACGGACAGGGTCGACAGCCCCAGCATTTT.

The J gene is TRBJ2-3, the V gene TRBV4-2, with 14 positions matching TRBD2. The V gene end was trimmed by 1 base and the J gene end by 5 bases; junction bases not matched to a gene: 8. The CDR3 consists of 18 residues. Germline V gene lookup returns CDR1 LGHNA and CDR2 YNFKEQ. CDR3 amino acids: CASSQGVGTSGSGDTQYF. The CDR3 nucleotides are TGTGCCAGCAGCCAAGGGGTCGGGACTAGCGGGAGTGGAGATACGCAGTATTTT.

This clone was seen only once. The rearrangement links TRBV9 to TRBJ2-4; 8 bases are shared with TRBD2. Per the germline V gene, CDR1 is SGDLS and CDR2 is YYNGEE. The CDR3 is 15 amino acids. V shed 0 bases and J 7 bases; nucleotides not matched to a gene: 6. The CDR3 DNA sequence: TGTGCCAGCAGCGTAGGGTCCAGCGGGAGCAACATTCAGTACTTC. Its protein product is CASSVGSSGSNIQYF. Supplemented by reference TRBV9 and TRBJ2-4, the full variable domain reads DSGVTQTPKHLITATGQRVTLRCSPRSGDLSVYWYQQSLDQGLQFLIQYYNGEERAKGNILERFSAQQFPDLHSELNLSSLELGDSALYFCASSVGSSGSNIQYFGAGTRLSVL.

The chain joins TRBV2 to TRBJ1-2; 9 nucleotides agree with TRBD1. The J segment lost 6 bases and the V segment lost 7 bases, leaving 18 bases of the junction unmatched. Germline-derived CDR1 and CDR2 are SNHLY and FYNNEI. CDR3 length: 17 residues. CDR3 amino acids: CASNPNPQGAPLDGYTF. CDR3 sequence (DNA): TGTGCCAGCAACCCCAATCCACAGGGGGCGCCCCTTGATGGCTACACCTTC.

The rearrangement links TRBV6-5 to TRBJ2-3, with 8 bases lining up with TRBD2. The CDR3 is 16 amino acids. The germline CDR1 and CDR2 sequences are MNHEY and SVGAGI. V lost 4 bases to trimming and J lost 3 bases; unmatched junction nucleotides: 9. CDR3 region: CASSSQTSVVTDTQYF. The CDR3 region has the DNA TGTGCCAGCAGTTCCCAGACTAGCGTAGTGACAGATACGCAGTATTTT.